This entry features one TCR beta chain sequence. Its target is not known. The CDR3 has 18 amino acids. J gave up 3 bases and V 0 bases, and 5 bases lay outside the gene matches. Germline values: CDR1 SGDLS, CDR2 YYNGEE. This sample was included in a study of blood T cells in healthy people across ages. It was with a sample-barcoded 5' primer and a J-beta primer mix that a second PCR of roughly 7 to 12 cycles was run. From the 5' RACE reads, TCRdb called clonotypes with MiXCR, one entry per CDR3 protein. The table shows 700,000 to 850,000 distinct CDR3 sequences, with around 36% occurring only once. Whole-study findings and limits: Expanded clonotype shifts may have been confounded, as the donors had an unknown CMV status. A greater number of naive CD4+ cells and higher diversity distinguished long-lived donors from aged donors. The fall in TCR beta diversity per million T cells was roughly linear with age.

Sequencing was carried out using blood. The genes are TRBV9 and TRBJ2-5; 16 nucleotides match TRBD2. This receptor was taken from a man aged 18 to 30 in good health. CDR3 nucleotides: TGTGCCAGCAGCGTAGGTGGGACTAGCGGGGGGGATGAAGAGACCCAGTACTTC. Protein: CASSVGGTSGGDEETQYF.